The entry below describes one T cell receptor beta chain. Assay used: immunoSEQ multiplex PCR; TCRdb lists only in-frame clones, some missing. Of 250,000 to 350,000 clones in the sample, approximately 90% were seen once. This entry comes from a study of blood T cell repertoires in COVID-19. The germline V gene has CDR1 SGHRS and CDR2 YFSETQ. CDR3 length: 16 amino acids. V dropped 0 bases and J dropped 4 bases, with 15 bases sitting between them. The genes are TRBV5-1 and TRBJ2-3, with D possibly TRBD1 on 5 matching bases. The source material was peripheral blood. The clonotype comes from a woman in her fifties or sixties with COVID-19, enrolled during active disease. CDR3 sequence (DNA): TGCGCCAGCAGCTTGGCCAGGGTCCTAAACTCAGATACGCAGTATTTT. Translating it yields CASSLARVLNSDTQYF.